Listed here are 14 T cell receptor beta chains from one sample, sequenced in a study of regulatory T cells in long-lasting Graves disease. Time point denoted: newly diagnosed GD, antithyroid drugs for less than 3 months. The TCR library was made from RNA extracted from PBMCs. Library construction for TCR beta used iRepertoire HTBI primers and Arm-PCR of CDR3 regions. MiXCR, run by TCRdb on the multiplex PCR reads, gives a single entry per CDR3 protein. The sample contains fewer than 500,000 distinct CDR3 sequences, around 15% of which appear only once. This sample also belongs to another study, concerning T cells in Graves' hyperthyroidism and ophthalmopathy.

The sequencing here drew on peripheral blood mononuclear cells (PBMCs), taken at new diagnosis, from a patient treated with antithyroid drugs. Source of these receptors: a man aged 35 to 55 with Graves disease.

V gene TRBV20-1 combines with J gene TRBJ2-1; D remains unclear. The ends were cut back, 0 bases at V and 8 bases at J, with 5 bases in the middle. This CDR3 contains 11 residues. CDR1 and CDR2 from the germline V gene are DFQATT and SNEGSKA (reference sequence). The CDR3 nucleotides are TGCAGTGCTAGAGACTCTCATGAGCAGTTCTTC. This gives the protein CSARDSHEQFF.

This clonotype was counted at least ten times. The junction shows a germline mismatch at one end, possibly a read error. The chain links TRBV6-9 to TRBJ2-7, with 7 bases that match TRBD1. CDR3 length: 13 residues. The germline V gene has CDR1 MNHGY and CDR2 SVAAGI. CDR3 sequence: CASSGQAVDEQYF. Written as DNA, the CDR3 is TGCGCCAGCAGTGGACAGGCTGTCGACGAGCAGTACTTC.

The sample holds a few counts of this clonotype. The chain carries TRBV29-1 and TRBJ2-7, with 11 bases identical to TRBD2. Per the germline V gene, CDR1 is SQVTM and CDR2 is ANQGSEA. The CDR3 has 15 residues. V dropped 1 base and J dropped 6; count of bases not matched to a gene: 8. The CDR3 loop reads CSVEGALAGVVEQYF. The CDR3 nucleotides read TGCAGCGTTGAAGGGGCACTAGCGGGAGTAGTCGAGCAGTACTTC.

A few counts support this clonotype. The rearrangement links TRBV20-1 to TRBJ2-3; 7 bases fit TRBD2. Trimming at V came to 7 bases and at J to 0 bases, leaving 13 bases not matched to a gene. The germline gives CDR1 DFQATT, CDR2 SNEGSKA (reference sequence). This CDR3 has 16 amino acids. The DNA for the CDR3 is TGCAGTGTCAGAGCGGTTCTAGCGGCTAGCACAGATACGCAGTATTTT. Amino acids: CSVRAVLAASTDTQYF.

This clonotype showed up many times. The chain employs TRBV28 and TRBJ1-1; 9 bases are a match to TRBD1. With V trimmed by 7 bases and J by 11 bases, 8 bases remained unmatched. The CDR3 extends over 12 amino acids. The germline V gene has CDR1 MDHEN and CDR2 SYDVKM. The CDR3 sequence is CASTLQGTGAFF. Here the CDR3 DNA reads TGTGCCAGCACCCTCCAGGGGACAGGGGCTTTCTTT.

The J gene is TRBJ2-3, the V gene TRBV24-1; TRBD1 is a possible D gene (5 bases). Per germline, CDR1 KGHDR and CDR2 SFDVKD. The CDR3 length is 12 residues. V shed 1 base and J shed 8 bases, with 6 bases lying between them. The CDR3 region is CATSDLRGTQYF. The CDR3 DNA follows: TGTGCCACCAGTGATTTAAGGGGTACGCAGTATTTT.

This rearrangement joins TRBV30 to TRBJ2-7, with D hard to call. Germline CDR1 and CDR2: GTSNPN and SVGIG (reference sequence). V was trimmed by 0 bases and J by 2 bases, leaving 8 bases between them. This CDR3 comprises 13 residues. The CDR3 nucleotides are TGTGCCTGGAGTGTAAAGGTGCCCTACGAGCAGTACTTC. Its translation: CAWSVKVPYEQYF.

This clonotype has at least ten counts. This CDR3 reads CASSYSGGSYNEQFF. The CDR3 DNA is TGTGCCAGCAGCTACAGCGGGGGATCCTACAATGAGCAGTTCTTC. The J gene is TRBJ2-1, the V gene TRBV6-2 or TRBV6-3; TRBD2 matches at 8 bases. The CDR3 loop spans 15 amino acids. Germline-derived CDR1 and CDR2 are MNHEY and SVGEGT. V lost 6 bases to trimming and J lost 1 base; unmatched junction nucleotides: 5.

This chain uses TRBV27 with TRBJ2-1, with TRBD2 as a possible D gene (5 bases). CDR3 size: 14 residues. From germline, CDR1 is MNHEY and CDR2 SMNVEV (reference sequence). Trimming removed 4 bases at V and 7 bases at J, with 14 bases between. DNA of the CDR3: TGTGCCAGCAGTTCAAGCCCCCCGGGGAATGAGCAGTTCTTC. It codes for CASSSSPPGNEQFF.

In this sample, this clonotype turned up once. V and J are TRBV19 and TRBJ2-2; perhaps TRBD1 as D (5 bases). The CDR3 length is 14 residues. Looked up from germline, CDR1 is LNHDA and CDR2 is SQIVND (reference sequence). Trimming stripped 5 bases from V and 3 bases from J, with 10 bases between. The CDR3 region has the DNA TGTGCCAGTAGTTCAGGGTCAGACACCGGGGAGCTGTTTTTT. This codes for CASSSGSDTGELFF.

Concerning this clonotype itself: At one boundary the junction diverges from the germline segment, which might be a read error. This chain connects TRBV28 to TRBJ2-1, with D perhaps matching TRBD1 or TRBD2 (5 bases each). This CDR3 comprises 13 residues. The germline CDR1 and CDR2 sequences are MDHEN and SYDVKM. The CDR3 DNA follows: TGTGACAGCAGAGGGGCAGGTTACAATGAGCAGTTCTTC. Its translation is CDSRGAGYNEQFF.

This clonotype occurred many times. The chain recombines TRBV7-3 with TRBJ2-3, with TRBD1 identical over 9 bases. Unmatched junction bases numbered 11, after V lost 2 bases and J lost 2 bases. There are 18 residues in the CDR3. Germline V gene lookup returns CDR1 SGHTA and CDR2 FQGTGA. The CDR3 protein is CASSLGTGRSRFTDTQYF. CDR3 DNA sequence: TGTGCCAGCAGCTTAGGGACAGGGAGGTCTCGTTTCACAGATACGCAGTATTTT. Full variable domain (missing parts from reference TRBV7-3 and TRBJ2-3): GAGVSQTPSNKVTEKGKYVELRCDPISGHTALYWYRQSLGQGPEFLIYFQGTGAADDSGLPNDRFFAVRPEGSVSTLKIQRTERGDSAVYLCASSLGTGRSRFTDTQYFGPGTRLTVL.

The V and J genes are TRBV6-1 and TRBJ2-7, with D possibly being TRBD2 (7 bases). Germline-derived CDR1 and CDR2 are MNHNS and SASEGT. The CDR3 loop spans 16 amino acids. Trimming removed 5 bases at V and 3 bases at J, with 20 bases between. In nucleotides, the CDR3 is TGTGCCAGCAGTCCGACCTCTACAGGGAGGGGCTACGAGCAGTACTTC. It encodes CASSPTSTGRGYEQYF.

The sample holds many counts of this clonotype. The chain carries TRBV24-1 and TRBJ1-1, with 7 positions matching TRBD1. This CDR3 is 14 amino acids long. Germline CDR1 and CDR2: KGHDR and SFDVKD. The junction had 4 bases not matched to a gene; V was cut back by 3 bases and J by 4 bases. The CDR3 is CATSDHRDSTEAFF. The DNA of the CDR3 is TGTGCCACCAGTGATCACCGGGACAGCACTGAAGCTTTCTTT.